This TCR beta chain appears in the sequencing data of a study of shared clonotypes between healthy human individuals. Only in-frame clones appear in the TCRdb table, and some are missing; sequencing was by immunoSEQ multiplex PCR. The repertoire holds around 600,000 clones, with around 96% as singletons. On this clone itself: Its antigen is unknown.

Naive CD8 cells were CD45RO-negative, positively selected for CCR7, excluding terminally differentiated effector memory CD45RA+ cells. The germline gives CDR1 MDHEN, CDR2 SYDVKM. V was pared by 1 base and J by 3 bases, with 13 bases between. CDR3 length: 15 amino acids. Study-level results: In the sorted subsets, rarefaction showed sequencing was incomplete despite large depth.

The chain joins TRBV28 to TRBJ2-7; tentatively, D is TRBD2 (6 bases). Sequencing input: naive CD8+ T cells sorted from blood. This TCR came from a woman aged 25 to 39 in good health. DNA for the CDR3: TGTGCCAGCAGTTTATTAACCGCTAGCGTCTACGAGCAGTACTTC. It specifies CASSLLTASVYEQYF.